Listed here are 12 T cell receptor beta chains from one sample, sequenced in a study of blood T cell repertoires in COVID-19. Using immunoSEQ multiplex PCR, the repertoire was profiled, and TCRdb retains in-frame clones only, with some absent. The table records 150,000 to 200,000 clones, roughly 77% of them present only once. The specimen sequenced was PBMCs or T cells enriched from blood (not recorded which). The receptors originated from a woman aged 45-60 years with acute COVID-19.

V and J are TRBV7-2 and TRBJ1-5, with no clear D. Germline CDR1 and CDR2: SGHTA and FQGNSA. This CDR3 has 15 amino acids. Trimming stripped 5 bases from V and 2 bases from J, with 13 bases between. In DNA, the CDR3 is TGTGCCAGCAGCCTTAACGTTGCAGGCAATCAGCCCCAGCATTTT. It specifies CASSLNVAGNQPQHF.

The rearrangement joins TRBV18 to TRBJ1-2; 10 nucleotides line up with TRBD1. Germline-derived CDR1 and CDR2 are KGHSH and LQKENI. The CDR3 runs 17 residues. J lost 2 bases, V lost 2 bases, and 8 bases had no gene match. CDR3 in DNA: TGTGCCAGCTCACCATCTTCTCCGGGACAGGGGAACTATGGCTACACCTTC. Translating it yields CASSPSSPGQGNYGYTF.

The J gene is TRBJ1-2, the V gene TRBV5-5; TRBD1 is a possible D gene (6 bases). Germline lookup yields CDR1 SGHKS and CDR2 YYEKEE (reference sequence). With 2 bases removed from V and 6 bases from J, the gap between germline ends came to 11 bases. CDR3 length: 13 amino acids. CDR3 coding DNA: TGTGCCAGCAGCTTATCATCAGGGGATGGCTACACCTTC. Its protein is CASSLSSGDGYTF.

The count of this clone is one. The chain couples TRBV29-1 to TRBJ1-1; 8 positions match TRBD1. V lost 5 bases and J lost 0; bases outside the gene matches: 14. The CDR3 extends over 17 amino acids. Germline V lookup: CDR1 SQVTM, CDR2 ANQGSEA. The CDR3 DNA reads TGCAGCGTTACTGGGACAGGCCGGAAAGCCGTGAACACTGAAGCTTTCTTT. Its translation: CSVTGTGRKAVNTEAFF.

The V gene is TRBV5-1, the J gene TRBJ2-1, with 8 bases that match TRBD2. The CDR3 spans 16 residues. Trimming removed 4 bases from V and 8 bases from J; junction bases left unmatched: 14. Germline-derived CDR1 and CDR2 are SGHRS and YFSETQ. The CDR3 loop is CASSPGGAGAFHEQFF. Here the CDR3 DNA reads TGCGCCAGCAGCCCAGGCGGAGCGGGGGCCTTCCATGAGCAGTTCTTC.

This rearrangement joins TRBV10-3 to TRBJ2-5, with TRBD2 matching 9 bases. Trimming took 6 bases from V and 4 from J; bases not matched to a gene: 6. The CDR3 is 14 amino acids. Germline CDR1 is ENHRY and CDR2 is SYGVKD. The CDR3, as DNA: TGTGCCATCAGCTCGGGACTAGCCGCAGAGACCCAGTACTTC. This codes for CAISSGLAAETQYF.

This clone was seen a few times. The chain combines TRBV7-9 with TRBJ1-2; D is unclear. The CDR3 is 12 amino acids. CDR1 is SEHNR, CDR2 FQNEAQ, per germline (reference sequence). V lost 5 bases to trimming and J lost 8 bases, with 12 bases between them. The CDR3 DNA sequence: TGTGCCAGCAGCCACACGGCCAGGGGCTACACCTTC. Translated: CASSHTARGYTF.

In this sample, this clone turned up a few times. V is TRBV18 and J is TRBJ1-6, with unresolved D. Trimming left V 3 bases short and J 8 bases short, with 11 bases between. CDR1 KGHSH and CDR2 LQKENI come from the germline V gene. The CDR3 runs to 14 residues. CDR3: CASSPLRTDSPLHF. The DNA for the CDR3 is TGTGCCAGCTCACCTTTGAGAACAGATTCACCCCTCCACTTT.

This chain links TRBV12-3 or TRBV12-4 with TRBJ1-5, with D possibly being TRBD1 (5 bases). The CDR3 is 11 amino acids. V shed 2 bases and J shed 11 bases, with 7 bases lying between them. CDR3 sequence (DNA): TGTGCCAGCAGTTTACGGGGGTCCCAGCATTTT. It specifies CASSLRGSQHF.

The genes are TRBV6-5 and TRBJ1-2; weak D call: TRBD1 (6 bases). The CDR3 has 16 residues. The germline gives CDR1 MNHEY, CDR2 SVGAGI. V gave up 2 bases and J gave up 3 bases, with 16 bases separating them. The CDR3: CASSYPQGRGDYGYTF. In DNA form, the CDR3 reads TGTGCCAGCAGTTACCCGCAGGGCAGGGGAGACTATGGCTACACCTTC.

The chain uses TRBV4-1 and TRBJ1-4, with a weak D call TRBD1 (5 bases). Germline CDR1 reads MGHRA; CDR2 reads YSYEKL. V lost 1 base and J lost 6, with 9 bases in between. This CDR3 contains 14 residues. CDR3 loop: CASSQGDRDEKLFF. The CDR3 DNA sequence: TGCGCCAGCAGCCAAGGAGACAGAGATGAAAAACTGTTTTTT.

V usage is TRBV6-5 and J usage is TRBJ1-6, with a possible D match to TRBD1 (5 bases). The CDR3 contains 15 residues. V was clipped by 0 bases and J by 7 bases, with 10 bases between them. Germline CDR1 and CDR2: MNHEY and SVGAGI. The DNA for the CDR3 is TGTGCCAGCAGTTACTCGACAGTGGGAAATTCACCCCTCCACTTT. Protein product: CASSYSTVGNSPLHF.